Reported below is one T cell receptor beta chain. In this sample, this clone turned up once. The antigen it binds to is not known. The record has no base qualities; no much larger clone is one base away. This specimen comes from a study of a mutant IDH1 vaccine in newly diagnosed glioma (dated by TCRdb to the early 2020s). As for the study more broadly: Across visits V03 through V10, patients got a total of eight vaccinations, given in weeks 1, 3, 5, 7, 11, 15, 19 and 23. Prior to enrollment, standard therapy consisting of radiotherapy alone, temozolomide alone, or radiochemotherapy with temozolomide had been administered to patients, with the combination being received by most patients. Vaccination started 4-6 weeks after radiotherapy alone, or was given together with temozolomide cycles in the groups whose treatment included chemotherapy. For exploratory analyses, 25 to 30 treated patients had longitudinal TCRB deep sequencing done wherever samples were available. Peripheral blood samples were drawn at six visits, namely V03 (baseline), V05, V07, V10, V12 and V13. Of the approximately 30 treated patients, approximately 60% were male and around 40% were female, and the mean age was 40.4 years. Overall study results and their limits: According to the authors, sample limitations meant that analyses of patient blood samples could not be reproduced. Changes in the top peripheral T cell clonotypes picked up by TCRB sequencing did not appear to be linked to pseudoprogression. Selection of PBMC samples for TCRB deep sequencing was based on availability. Immune responses induced by the vaccine were seen in more than 85% of patients across multiple MHC alleles.

The method was the immunoSEQ multiplex PCR assay. Rearranged TCR beta chain sequences were amplified with the hsTCRB Kit following the manufacturer's protocol. TCRB libraries were sequenced on an Illumina MiSeq. The original pipeline was this. Demultiplexing, trimming and gene mapping were performed with the kit vendor's proprietary platform. Here the immuneACCESS table is served through TCRdb, limited to in-frame sequences with V and J called. Missing clones are a known gap in these copies; in checked studies unresolved V genes cover under half, and the rest lacks a known reason. V, J and clone size are those of that table, while D and trimming were read from the DNA. The table for this sample lists fewer than 45,000 clones; roughly 90% of them were counted only once. The ten biggest clones cover just under 4% of the sample. The time point tag for this specimen amounts to: week 23, last vaccination. Each vaccine dose, consisting of 300 ug of a 20-mer mutant IDH1 peptide in Montanide, was administered subcutaneously with topical imiquimod. The donors had newly diagnosed IDH1-mutant astrocytomas of WHO grade 3 or 4 that showed loss of nuclear ATRX. The samples were drawn from NOA16, a multicentre, single-arm, open-label phase I trial in Germany that tested a mutant IDH1 peptide vaccine in humans for the first time. Genomic DNA for TCRB sequencing was extracted from EDTA blood using the DNeasy Blood and Tissue Kit.

The sequence came from a man aged 50-60 years with glioma. Specimen: PBMCs, collected from a glioma patient whose treatment included an IDH1 peptide vaccine.

The sequence in DNA is TGCGCCACCCGGGACGAGAACGAGCAGTACTTC. Translated, this is CATRDENEQYF. The chain was built from TRBV5-1 and TRBJ2-7; the D gene is perhaps TRBD1 or TRBD2, each of them matching over 5 bases. The CDR3 runs 11 residues from the cysteine to the phenylalanine. Only CDR3 DNA is held: 33 bases, read in frame from base 1. The trim is 9 bases for V and 5 bases for J, with a gap of 12 bases between the germline ends. Per the germline V gene, SGHRS is the CDR1 and YFSETQ is the CDR2.